The sequence of this T cell receptor beta chain was determined in a study of T cell responses to AZD1222 COVID-19 vaccine listed by TCRdb under 2021. At the level of the whole study: AZD1222 recipients whose second dose came at about 4 weeks and those whose second dose came at about 12 weeks were combined into one group, since spike-specific TCR depth and breadth did not differ between the two schedules. TCR sequencing covered 233 trial participants: 200 to 220 given two doses of AZD1222 and approximately 25 given two doses of MenACWY control vaccine. Enrollment into the trials was organized by age into subgroups of 18-55, 56-69 and 70-plus years, and those subgroups contained 148, 28 and 57 TCR-sequenced participants, respectively. Summary of the overall study and its limitations: The vaccine-associated CD4 TCRs covered the entire spike protein, and the dominant responses fell in regions 160-218 and 743-854. No day 14 peak-response samples were available, so repertoires were characterized only after the peak T cell response. A significant rise in spike-specific TCR breadth and depth was observed after two AZD1222 doses relative to day 0 and relative to MenACWY recipients. Reportedly, almost half of the unique spike-specific TCRs recognized epitopes lying outside the regions that are mutated in the B.1.351 and B.1.1.7 variants. Conclusions about previously exposed vaccinees are limited, since just five or six AZD1222 recipients were seropositive for SARS-CoV-2 at baseline. In the small 56-69-year group, the increase in depth fell short of significance, most likely because of low power. Most participants were white British and females outnumbered males, and the authors suggested that clonal diversity may have been underestimated.

From a lookup of the germline V gene (reference sequence), CDR1 and CDR2 are LNHDA and SQIVND. V and J lose 5 bases and 13 bases, and a span of 11 bases separates them. From the cysteine through the phenylalanine, the CDR3 covers 11 amino acids. The read is trimmed to its CDR3 DNA, 33 bases read in frame from base 1. This sample's time point label indicates: baseline before first vaccination. Vaccinee samples came from UK trials COV001 and COV002, including a single-blind randomized controlled phase 2/3 trial of AZD1222 (ChAdOx1 nCoV-19) in healthy adults. For TCRbeta chain sequencing, PBMC samples were collected from trial participants at day 0 and at day 28 after the second dose. On this clone itself: Its antigen remains undetermined. Per-base quality was not reported, and no clone a single base away is much larger than it.

The CDR3 regions of human TCRbeta chains were analyzed by immunosequencing. In the paper's pipeline: TCRs in the repertoires were matched against a reference library of SARS-CoV-2-specific TCRs that had been generated with the MIRA antigen-specificity platform. Breadth meant the fraction of unique TCRs that were SARS-CoV-2-associated, whereas depth meant the fraction of total T cells that were SARS-CoV-2-associated. Each spike-specific TCR was assigned to its reactive spike region and to a CD4 or CD8 class using the MIRA data. Log10-transformed breadth and depth values were compared by one-way ANOVA with Sidak's multiple comparisons tests. TCRdb stores this immuneACCESS table with in-frame sequences only. Part of the clones is absent; in the studies checked, under half of the shortfall reflects unresolved V genes, and no reason is known for the rest. The V and J calls and the clone size are those of that table, but D and trimming were determined from the DNA. The sample table contains some 140,000 clones; only one count was recorded for roughly 80% of them. The ten largest clonotypes hold about 4% of the sample.

The rearranged segments are TRBV19 and TRBJ1-4; confidence is insufficient to name the D gene. This receptor was taken from an adult in good health. The sample here was peripheral blood, taken on day 0 of AZD1222 vaccination. The nucleotides are TGTGCCAGTAGTGCCCTAAAGAGACTGTTTTTT. Its amino acids are CASSALKRLFF.